This record looks at one TCR beta chain sequence and its context. The specificity of this receptor is unknown. Base qualities were left out, and no much larger clone turns up one base away. This sample was included in a study of T cell changes during pregnancy in multiple sclerosis (dated by TCRdb to about 2019). A note on the overall study: The study examined how the T cell repertoire changed over the course of pregnancy in women with multiple sclerosis.

From the germline V gene, CDR1 is SGHRS and CDR2 is YFSETQ. Trimming costs V 0 bases and J 1 base, and their ends lie 11 bases apart. From cysteine to phenylalanine, the CDR3 is 15 amino acids long. The only DNA kept is the CDR3, 45 bases in frame from the first base. Library method: the immunoSEQ multiplex PCR assay. The table was pulled from immuneACCESS by TCRdb, which kept in-frame rearrangements only. Such tables lose some clones; where checked, under half of the loss comes from unresolved V genes, and the rest has no known cause. Here the sample has about 70,000 clones; around nine tenths occur a single time. The ten largest clones capture about 0.3% of the sample.

The sequencing here drew on CD4+ T cells from peripheral blood mononuclear cells, taken after pregnancy. The receptor was isolated from a female donor with multiple sclerosis, enrolled in a pregnancy study. The chain links TRBV5-1 with TRBJ2-7; the D region possibly corresponds to TRBD1 (5 bases align). The CDR3 protein: CASSLGATESYEQYF. The nucleotides are TGCGCCAGCAGCTTGGGTGCGACAGAATCCTACGAGCAGTACTTC.